This T cell receptor (beta chain) stems from a study of T cell clonotyping in hematopoietic cell transplantation. Notes on the study in general: Cells were unsorted, so CD4 and CD8 contributions were not separated. Broader posttransplant TCR repertoire diversity was predicted by graft donor and pretransplant recipient Inverse Simpson Index values.

The protocol was immunoSEQ multiplex PCR, while the TCRdb copy is restricted to in-frame clones and leaves out a portion. The repertoire holds over 7,000 clones, with roughly four fifths as singletons. In the case of this clone: Its specificity is not known.

The CDR3 is 15 amino acids. Trimming stripped 4 bases from V and 2 bases from J, with 15 bases between. Per germline, CDR1 MGHRA and CDR2 YSYEKL. The clonotype comes from a female patient aged 50-60 years who had an allogeneic stem cell transplant from an unrelated donor, so the T cells may come from the graft donor. Some clones in this sample may be carry-over from other donors' samples. The rearrangement links TRBV4-1 to TRBJ2-7; TRBD1 or TRBD2 may be the D gene (5 bases each). Sample: peripheral blood mononuclear cells, taken 180 days after allogeneic stem cell transplant. CDR3 coding DNA: TGCGCCAGCAGCCCTGAAGGGGACGGAACCTACGAGCAGTACTTC. Translated: CASSPEGDGTYEQYF.